The 10 T cell receptor beta chains reported below all come from one sample, sequenced in a study of blood T cell repertoires in COVID-19. Produced via immunoSEQ multiplex PCR; TCRdb's table is partial and in-frame only. The table has some 340,000 clones, 85% seen once. Sequencing input: peripheral blood. Every receptor here comes from a woman aged 18 to 35 with acute or convalescent COVID-19.

The chain has TRBV6-6 and TRBJ1-5, with unresolved D. The CDR3 has 13 amino acids. Trimming stripped 7 bases from V and 0 bases from J, with 7 bases between. CDR1 is MNHNY, CDR2 SVGAGI, per germline (reference sequence). The CDR3 reads CASTRVSNQPQHF. The CDR3 nucleotides are TGTGCCAGCACGCGAGTTAGCAATCAGCCCCAGCATTTT.

This chain connects TRBV28 to TRBJ2-1; 10 bases line up with TRBD1. Germline V gene lookup returns CDR1 MDHEN and CDR2 SYDVKM. The V segment lost 6 bases and the J segment 6 bases; nucleotides outside the gene matches: 2. CDR3 length: 13 amino acids. The CDR3 loop is CASSRTGGNEQFF. DNA of the CDR3: TGTGCCAGCAGCCGGACAGGGGGCAATGAGCAGTTCTTC.

This clone was picked up a small number of times. The chain combines TRBV20-1 with TRBJ2-7, with TRBD2 matching 11 bases. The CDR3 contains 13 residues. After removal of 3 bases from V and 12 bases from J, the junction contained 10 bases not matched to a gene. Germline assignment: CDR1 DFQATT and CDR2 SNEGSKA (reference sequence). The CDR3 protein is CSASETSGKVTYF. CDR3 DNA sequence: TGCAGTGCTAGTGAGACTAGCGGGAAAGTTACGTACTTC.

This chain connects TRBV19 to TRBJ2-3; 11 bases line up with TRBD2. The CDR3 has 15 residues. CDR1 is LNHDA, CDR2 SQIVND, per germline (reference sequence). Trimming took 8 bases from V and 5 from J; bases not matched to a gene: 9. The CDR3 DNA reads TGTGCCAGTGCCTTTAGCGGGGGGGCGGTAGATACGCAGTATTTT. It codes for CASAFSGGAVDTQYF. Full variable domain (remainder filled in from reference TRBV19 and TRBJ2-3): DGGITQSPKYLFRKEGQNVTLSCEQNLNHDAMYWYRQDPGQGLRLIYYSQIVNDFQKGDIAEGYSVSREKKESFPLTVTSAQKNPTAFYLCASAFSGGAVDTQYFGPGTRLTVL.

As concerns this clone: The sample has other DNA sequences that encode this CDR3 too. DNA for the CDR3: TGTGCCAGCAGCGTAGGACTCGCGGGGGGGAGCACAGATACGCAGTATTTT. Amino acid sequence: CASSVGLAGGSTDTQYF. The V gene is TRBV9, the J gene TRBJ2-3; 9 nucleotides agree with TRBD2. After removal of 0 bases from V and 0 bases from J, the junction contained 5 bases not matched to a gene. The CDR3 totals 17 residues. Germline CDR1 SGDLS, CDR2 YYNGEE.

The chain links TRBV5-4 to TRBJ1-2; 7 bases agree with TRBD1. CDR3 length: 13 residues. Germline V gene lookup returns CDR1 SGHNT and CDR2 YYREEE (reference sequence). V shed 5 bases, J shed 6 bases, and the junction held 7 bases outside the gene matches. The CDR3 region is CASREERGHGYTF. The CDR3 bases are TGTGCCAGCAGGGAAGAGAGGGGGCATGGCTACACCTTC.

This chain joins TRBV7-9 and TRBJ1-1; 9 positions agree with TRBD1. This CDR3 is built from 15 residues. The V segment lost 4 bases and the J segment 2 bases; nucleotides outside the gene matches: 5. CDR1 is SEHNR and CDR2 is FQNEAQ in the germline V gene (reference sequence). The CDR3 region has the DNA TGTGCCAGCAGCTATGGGACAGGGTTCAACACTGAAGCTTTCTTT. This sequence encodes CASSYGTGFNTEAFF.

The J gene is TRBJ1-1, the V gene TRBV27; the D is unclear. V lost 5 bases, J lost 4 bases, and 14 bases lay in between. The CDR3 length is 14 residues. CDR1 and CDR2 from the germline V gene are MNHEY and SMNVEV (reference sequence). The CDR3 loop reads CASSAVSRGTEAFF. In nucleotides, the CDR3 is TGTGCCAGCAGTGCGGTTTCTCGTGGCACTGAAGCTTTCTTT.

The rearrangement joins TRBV10-1 to TRBJ1-1; D not resolved. V was pared by 6 bases and J by 2 bases, with 10 bases between. The CDR3 sequence is 13 residues long. Germline CDR1 WNHNN, CDR2 SYGVQD (reference sequence). The CDR3 loop is CASRLRENTEAFF. In DNA form, the CDR3 reads TGCGCCAGCAGACTAAGAGAAAACACTGAAGCTTTCTTT.

The chain uses TRBV5-1 and TRBJ1-4; a weak D match, TRBD1 (6 bases). The germline V and J ends were trimmed by 1 base and 6 bases, with 10 bases remaining between them. Germline V lookup: CDR1 SGHRS, CDR2 YFSETQ. This CDR3 has 14 amino acids. In DNA form, the CDR3 reads TGCGCCAGCAGCTTGACAGGGCCGGATGAAAAACTGTTTTTT. Protein product: CASSLTGPDEKLFF.